This entry lists 8 T cell receptor beta chains sequenced from one sample in a study of blood T cell repertoires in COVID-19. Libraries were prepared by immunoSEQ multiplex PCR; TCRdb keeps only in-frame clonotypes and omits some of them. The sample gives 150,000 to 200,000 clones, more than 60% of which show up once; 2.8% is in the top ten. The sequencing sample was made of peripheral blood. Receptors were obtained from a man aged 65-85 years with acute or convalescent COVID-19.

The chain uses TRBV27 and TRBJ1-6; tentative D call: TRBD1 (6 bases). CDR1 and CDR2 from the germline V gene are MNHEY and SMNVEV (reference sequence). With 6 bases removed from V and 6 bases from J, the gap between germline ends came to 18 bases. CDR3 length: 16 amino acids. CDR3 bases: TGTGCCAGCAGACTTGCAATGGGACAATCTAATTCACCCCTCCACTTT. It codes for CASRLAMGQSNSPLHF.

The chain recombines TRBV10-1 with TRBJ2-2, with 9 bases matching TRBD1. The V gene end was trimmed by 2 bases and the J gene end by 4 bases; junction bases not matched to a gene: 8. The CDR3 has 17 amino acids. CDR1 and CDR2 (germline): WNHNN, SYGVQD (reference sequence). CDR3 in DNA: TGCGCCAGCAGTGAGAATATGGGACAGGGAGGCACCGGGGAGCTGTTTTTT. Encoded protein: CASSENMGQGGTGELFF.

The chain recombines TRBV21-1 with TRBJ2-3; TRBD2 is taken as the D call from the table, unchecked against the DNA. TRBV21-1 is a recognized pseudogene. CDR3 length: 16 amino acids. CDR3 sequence: CASSKREREGGDTQYF. The CDR3 DNA is TGTGCCAGCAGCAAGCGAGAGCGGGAGGGGGGAGATACGCAGTATTTT.

The rearrangement joins TRBV5-1 to TRBJ2-1; 9 bases agree with TRBD1. The V gene's germline CDR1 is SGHRS and CDR2 YFSETQ. V was clipped by 3 bases and J by 6 bases; unmatched bases: 4. This CDR3 is 14 amino acids long. The CDR3 sequence: CASSSGTGTNEQFF. CDR3 DNA: TGCGCCAGCAGCTCGGGGACAGGGACCAATGAGCAGTTCTTC.

This chain uses TRBV24-1 with TRBJ1-3; the match to TRBD1 covers 9 bases. V was pared by 3 bases and J by 4 bases, with 6 bases of the junction left unmatched. CDR3 length equals 16 residues. Germline V gene data show CDR1 as KGHDR and CDR2 as SFDVKD. CDR3 protein: CATSDRDRDVGNTIYF. CDR3 sequence (DNA): TGTGCCACCAGTGATCGGGACAGGGATGTCGGAAACACCATATATTTT.

The gene calls are TRBV10-3 and TRBJ2-1; 13 bases are shared with TRBD2. Per the germline V gene, CDR1 is ENHRY and CDR2 is SYGVKD. This CDR3 contains 14 residues. V shed 10 bases and J 5 bases; nucleotides not matched to a gene: 5. The CDR3 loop is CATAGTSGDNEQFF. For the CDR3, the DNA is TGTGCCACCGCCGGGACTAGCGGGGACAATGAGCAGTTCTTC.

The chain is built from TRBV3-1 (or the pseudogene TRBV3-2) and TRBJ2-7, with 7 nucleotides matching TRBD1. The CDR3 consists of 14 residues. Germline V gene lookup returns CDR1 LGHDT and CDR2 YNNKEL (reference sequence). V gave up 4 bases and J gave up 3 bases; unmatched junction bases: 6. CDR3 DNA sequence: TGTGCCAGCAGCCGTCCAGGGGGTTTCTACGAGCAGTACTTC. Its protein product is CASSRPGGFYEQYF.

This chain joins TRBV7-3 and TRBJ2-3, with TRBD2 matching 9 bases. The CDR3 is 17 residues long. V trimming: 2 bases; J trimming: 2 bases; junction bases outside the gene matches: 8. Germline CDR1 and CDR2: SGHTA and FQGTGA. In DNA form, the CDR3 reads TGTGCCAGCAGCTTAGGGGGAGCGGGAGGACTCACAGATACGCAGTATTTT. Translated: CASSLGGAGGLTDTQYF. Looking up the rest from reference TRBV7-3 and TRBJ2-3 gives the full variable domain: GAGVSQTPSNKVTEKGKYVELRCDPISGHTALYWYRQSLGQGPEFLIYFQGTGAADDSGLPNDRFFAVRPEGSVSTLKIQRTERGDSAVYLCASSLGGAGGLTDTQYFGPGTRLTVL.